This is a list of T cell receptor beta chains from one sample in a study of blood T cell repertoires in COVID-19. Sequenced by immunoSEQ multiplex PCR; TCRdb stores in-frame clones only, minus some. The sample includes 250,000 or so clones, approximately 85% seen only once; the top ten take around 2.1%. Sequenced: PBMCs or T cells enriched from blood (not recorded which). The source is a woman aged 45-59 years who had recovered from COVID-19. The CDR3 runs from the conserved cysteine through the conserved F or W. The D gene is left open where the match is weak. Clone size appears in some rows only: once, few, many, or a class for an expanded clone.

d_call clone_size j_call v_call cdr3_aa cdr3_nt
NA once TRBJ1-1 TRBV4-3 CASSPRKGHTEAFF TGCGCCAGCAGCCCAAGGAAGGGGCACACTGAAGCTTTCTTT
TRBD1 NA TRBJ2-7 TRBV6-5 CASSPGGTGYEQYF TGTGCCAGCAGCCCAGGTGGGACAGGGTACGAGCAGTACTTC
NA NA TRBJ2-3 TRBV5-1 CASSFTGVTDTQYF TGCGCCAGCAGCTTTACGGGGGTCACAGATACGCAGTATTTT
NA NA TRBJ2-1 TRBV3-1/TRBV3-2 CASSQDLTSSNEQFF TGTGCCAGCAGCCAAGATTTAACTAGCAGCAATGAGCAGTTCTTC
TRBD1 NA TRBJ1-3 TRBV7-6 CASSWDRGNTIYF TGTGCCAGCAGCTGGGACAGGGGAAACACCATATATTTT
TRBD1 NA TRBJ1-4 TRBV28 CASRFTGGHNEKLFF TGTGCCAGCAGATTTACAGGGGGACATAATGAAAAACTGTTTTTT
NA few TRBJ1-6 TRBV5-1 CASSSLGPTAGSPLHF TGCGCCAGCAGCTCGTTGGGTCCAACGGCCGGGTCACCCCTCCACTTT
NA NA TRBJ2-7 TRBV27 CASSLRAFSYEQYF TGTGCCAGCAGTTTAAGAGCATTCTCCTACGAGCAGTACTTC
TRBD2 NA TRBJ2-1 TRBV19 CASSSTLAGGYNEQFF TGTGCCAGTAGTAGCACACTAGCGGGGGGGTACAATGAGCAGTTCTTC
TRBD2 NA TRBJ2-1 TRBV7-9 CASSQAGLYNEQFF TGTGCCAGCAGTCAAGCGGGGCTCTACAATGAGCAGTTCTTC
NA NA TRBJ1-1 TRBV29-1 CSGRDTPNTEAFF TGCAGCGGACGGGACACACCGAACACTGAAGCTTTCTTT
TRBD1 NA TRBJ1-2 TRBV4-3 CASSLRTGGAFNYGYTF TGCGCCAGCAGCCTAAGAACAGGGGGCGCATTTAACTATGGCTACACCTTC
NA NA TRBJ2-1 TRBV7-9 CASVPIEHNEQFF TGTGCCAGCGTCCCTATAGAACACAATGAGCAGTTCTTC
TRBD2 NA TRBJ2-1 TRBV28 CASSLWLAGYEQFF TGTGCCAGCAGTTTATGGCTAGCGGGCTACGAGCAGTTCTTC
TRBD1 NA TRBJ2-7 TRBV13 CASSKDRISSYEQYF TGTGCCAGCAGCAAGGACAGGATTAGCTCCTACGAGCAGTACTTC
NA NA TRBJ2-3 TRBV6-4 CASSDPRTGSTDTQYF TGTGCCAGCAGTGACCCAAGGACGGGGAGCACAGATACGCAGTATTTT
NA NA TRBJ1-1 TRBV30 CAWSVISRTDMNTEAFF TGTGCCTGGAGTGTAATTTCCCGGACAGACATGAACACTGAAGCTTTCTTT
TRBD2 NA TRBJ2-5 TRBV10-1 CASSGLAGQETQYF TGCGCCAGCAGTGGACTAGCGGGACAAGAGACCCAGTACTTC
TRBD1 NA TRBJ2-3 TRBV5-6 CASSPLGQGGWDTQYF TGTGCCAGCAGCCCCCTGGGACAGGGCGGATGGGATACGCAGTATTTT
NA NA TRBJ1-5 TRBV6-5 CASSLVGGSHQPQHF TGTGCCAGCAGTTTAGTGGGAGGTTCCCATCAGCCCCAGCATTTT
TRBD1 NA TRBJ2-1 TRBV18 CASSQIRPGGAYNEQFF TGTGCCAGCTCGCAAATCCGGCCAGGGGGCGCCTACAATGAGCAGTTCTTC
NA NA TRBJ2-2 TRBV25-1 CASSEFKGATGELFF TGTGCCAGCAGTGAATTCAAGGGAGCTACCGGGGAGCTGTTTTTT
TRBD2 NA TRBJ2-7 TRBV7-2 CASSLAYGAGGGYEQYF TGTGCCAGCAGCTTAGCTTATGGCGCGGGAGGGGGGTACGAGCAGTACTTC
NA NA TRBJ2-7 TRBV6-2/TRBV6-3 CASSYDPARPLEQYF TGTGCCAGCAGTTACGATCCAGCGAGACCCCTCGAGCAGTACTTC
TRBD1 NA TRBJ2-7 TRBV2 CASSGPGTGLYEQYF TGTGCCAGCAGTGGACCCGGGACAGGACTCTACGAGCAGTACTTC
NA once TRBJ2-7 TRBV7-8 CASSSDLQTYEQYF TGTGCCAGCAGCTCAGATTTACAGACCTACGAGCAGTACTTC
TRBD2 NA TRBJ2-5 TRBV9 CASSVAGLPYQETQYF TGTGCCAGCAGCGTTGCGGGACTACCGTACCAAGAGACCCAGTACTTC
TRBD1 NA TRBJ2-5 TRBV7-9 CASSLPPGQGPPETQYF TGTGCCAGCAGCTTACCGCCGGGACAGGGGCCACCAGAGACCCAGTACTTC
NA NA TRBJ2-5 TRBV7-2 CASSSYVRETQYF TGTGCCAGCAGCTCCTATGTTCGAGAGACCCAGTACTTC
NA NA TRBJ2-5 TRBV7-2 CASSLGQNVGWETQYF TGTGCCAGCAGCTTAGGGCAGAATGTCGGGTGGGAGACCCAGTACTTC
TRBD2 NA TRBJ2-1 TRBV5-5 CASSAWTSGTGEQFF TGTGCCAGCAGCGCGTGGACTAGCGGGACCGGTGAGCAGTTCTTC
NA NA TRBJ1-1 TRBV5-6 CASSLANTEAFF TGTGCCAGCAGCTTAGCCAACACTGAAGCTTTCTTT
NA NA TRBJ2-3 TRBV30 CAWSVQGRVSTDTQYF TGTGCCTGGAGTGTACAGGGCAGGGTCAGCACAGATACGCAGTATTTT
NA NA TRBJ2-1 TRBV7-3 CASSLTSEYNEQFF TGTGCCAGCAGCTTAACTAGCGAGTACAATGAGCAGTTCTTC
NA NA TRBJ2-2 TRBV11-2 CASSFGLYSRNTGELFF TGTGCCAGCAGCTTCGGTCTTTACTCGAGGAACACCGGGGAGCTGTTTTTT
NA NA TRBJ1-3 TRBV7-9 CASSLGGGSGNTIYF TGTGCCAGCAGCTTAGGAGGGGGTTCTGGAAACACCATATATTTT
NA NA TRBJ2-2 TRBV2 CASSGENTGELFF TGTGCCAGCAGCGGGGAGAACACCGGGGAGCTGTTTTTT
NA NA TRBJ1-1 TRBV7-3 CASSLTPQGRLSTEAFF TGTGCCAGCAGCTTAACGCCCCAGGGGCGATTGAGTACTGAAGCTTTCTTT
NA NA TRBJ2-7 TRBV6-5 CASKKGLGEQYF TGTGCCAGCAAAAAGGGGCTAGGGGAGCAGTACTTC
TRBD1 NA TRBJ2-1 TRBV5-4 CASSFTGHRGNEQFF TGTGCCAGCAGCTTCACCGGCCACAGGGGGAATGAGCAGTTCTTC
NA NA TRBJ2-3 TRBV6-2/TRBV6-3 CASSSFTDTQYF TGTGCCAGCAGTAGCTTTACAGATACGCAGTATTTT
NA NA TRBJ2-3 TRBV27 CASSLSRGTDTQYF TGTGCCAGCAGTTTATCGCGGGGCACAGATACGCAGTATTTT
NA NA TRBJ1-2 TRBV27 CASSLLGTYGYTF TGTGCCAGCAGTTTATTAGGGACTTATGGCTACACCTTC